This T cell receptor (beta chain) originates from a study of blood T cells in healthy people across ages. The table lists this clonotype with a few counts. For the second PCR, which ran for roughly 6 to 11 cycles, a sample-barcoded 5' primer and a J-beta primer mix were used. Every sample returned 2.5 million or more CDR3-containing paired-end reads. TCRdb analysed the 5' RACE reads with MiXCR anew, one entry per CDR3 protein. Of 550,000 to 700,000 distinct CDR3 sequences listed, 27% were seen once; the top ten hold 15% to 20%. This clonotype was sampled from an older woman in good health. Sequencing used blood.

The CDR3 here is CASSDLRGHPRTDTQYF. The CDR3 coding sequence is TGTGCCAGCAGCGATTTGAGGGGGCACCCCCGCACAGATACGCAGTATTTT. V is TRBV7-2 and J is TRBJ2-3; 7 bases match TRBD1. Germline V lookup: CDR1 SGHTA, CDR2 FQGNSA. The CDR3 is 17 residues long. Germline trimming cut 5 bases from V and 1 base from J; bases unmatched to any gene: 12.